Here is one TCR beta chain with its context. Produced via immunoSEQ multiplex PCR; TCRdb's table is partial and in-frame only. The sample lists under 100,000 clones, about 96% occurring once. The data belong to a study of technical replicates of blood from several donors. Germline assignment: CDR1 MNHNS and CDR2 SASEGT. The CDR3 is made up of 15 amino acids. V trimming: 2 bases; J trimming: 10 bases; junction bases outside the gene matches: 9. The sequenced material came from T cells isolated from PBMCs. V usage is TRBV6-1 and J usage is TRBJ2-1; 9 nucleotides line up with TRBD2. The TCR comes from a human donor in good health. The CDR3 nucleotides read TGTGCCAGCAGTGAACAAGCGGGAGGAGTAGGAGAGCAGTTCTTC. Translation gives CASSEQAGGVGEQFF.